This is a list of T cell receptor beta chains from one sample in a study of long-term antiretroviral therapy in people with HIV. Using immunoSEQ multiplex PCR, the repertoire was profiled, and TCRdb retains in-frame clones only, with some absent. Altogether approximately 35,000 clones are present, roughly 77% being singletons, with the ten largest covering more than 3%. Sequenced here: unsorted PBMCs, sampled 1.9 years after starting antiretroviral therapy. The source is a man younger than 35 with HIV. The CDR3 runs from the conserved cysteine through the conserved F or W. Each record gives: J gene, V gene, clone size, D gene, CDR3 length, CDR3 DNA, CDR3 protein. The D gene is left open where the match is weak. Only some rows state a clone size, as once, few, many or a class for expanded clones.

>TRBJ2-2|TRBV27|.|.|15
TGTGCCAGCAGTTCCTTCCAGACGAACACCGGGGAGCTGTTTTTT
CASSSFQTNTGELFF
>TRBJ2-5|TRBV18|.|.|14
TGTGCCAGCGCCCTGGCAGGCGCCCAGGAGACCCAGTACTTC
CASALAGAQETQYF
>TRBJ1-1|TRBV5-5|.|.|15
TGTGCCAGCACCCGAACCGGGGCGGAAAACACTGAAGCTTTCTTT
CASTRTGAENTEAFF
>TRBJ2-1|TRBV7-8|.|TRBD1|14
TGTGCCAGCAGCTTGGTCCAGGGGGCTAGGGAGCAGTTCTTC
CASSLVQGAREQFF
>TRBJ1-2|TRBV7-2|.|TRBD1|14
TGTGCCAGCAGCCAATTGGGACAGGGGGTTGGCTACACCTTC
CASSQLGQGVGYTF
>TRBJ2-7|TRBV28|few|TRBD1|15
TGTGCCAGCAGTTTATCCGGTCCAGGGGGCGCGATGCAGTACTTC
CASSLSGPGGAMQYF
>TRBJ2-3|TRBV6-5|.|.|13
TGTGCCAGCAGTCCGCGGGTTCACAGGGCGCAGTATTTT
CASSPRVHRAQYF
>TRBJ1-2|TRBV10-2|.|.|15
TGCGCCAGCAGTGCTCATGGTAGCAGGGGAGACGGCTACACCTTC
CASSAHGSRGDGYTF
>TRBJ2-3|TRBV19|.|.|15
TGTGCCAGTAGTAAAGGAGGCGGGGCAGGAGATACGCAGTATTTT
CASSKGGGAGDTQYF
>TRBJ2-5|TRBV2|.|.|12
TGTGCCAGCAGAGGGGACCAAGAGACCCAGTACTTC
CASRGDQETQYF
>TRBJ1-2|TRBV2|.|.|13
TGTGCCAGCAGTGTCGGGACCGCCTATGGCTACACCTTC
CASSVGTAYGYTF
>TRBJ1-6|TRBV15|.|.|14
TGTGCCACCAGCCCCCGCAGGGAAAATTCACCCCTCCACTTT
CATSPRRENSPLHF
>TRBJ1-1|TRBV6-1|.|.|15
TGTGCCAGCAGTGCGCAGGGGAACATGAACACTGAAGCTTTCTTT
CASSAQGNMNTEAFF
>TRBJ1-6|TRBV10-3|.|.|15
TGTGCCATCAGTGAGTCAAGGGTGGGAAATTCACCCCTCCACTTT
CAISESRVGNSPLHF
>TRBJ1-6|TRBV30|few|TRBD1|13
TGTGCCTGGAGTGTACAGGGGAACTCACCCCTCCACTTT
CAWSVQGNSPLHF
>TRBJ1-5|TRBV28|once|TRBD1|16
TGTGCCAGCAGTTTTGGTAGTGGGACAGAATATCAGCCCCAGCATTTT
CASSFGSGTEYQPQHF
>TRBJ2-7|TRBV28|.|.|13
TGTGCCAGCAGGGTGCCGAAAAGGGGCGAGCAGTACTTC
CASRVPKRGEQYF
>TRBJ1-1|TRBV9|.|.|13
TGTGCCAGCAGGGCCACAATGAACACTGAAGCTTTCTTT
CASRATMNTEAFF
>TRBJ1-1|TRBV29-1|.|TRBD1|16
TGCAGCGTGGGGGGGAGACAGGGAAGGGCCAGCGCTGAAGCTTTCTTT
CSVGGRQGRASAEAFF
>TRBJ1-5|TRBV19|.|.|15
TGTGCCAGTAGCGTTCGGGGATCTAGCAATCAGCCCCAGCATTTT
CASSVRGSSNQPQHF
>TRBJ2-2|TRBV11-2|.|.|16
TGTGCCAGCAGCTTTATCGGGGGGCCTGACACCGGGGAGCTGTTTTTT
CASSFIGGPDTGELFF
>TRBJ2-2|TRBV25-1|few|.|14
TGTGCCAGCTCCAGGGGAGATCGGACCGGGGAGCTGTTTTTT
CASSRGDRTGELFF
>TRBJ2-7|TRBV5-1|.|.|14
TGCGCCAGCAGCTTGGGGGACGGGGACTACGAGCAGTACTTC
CASSLGDGDYEQYF
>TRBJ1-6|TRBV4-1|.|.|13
TGCGCCAGCAGCGGGCCCTTGAATTCACCCCTCCACTTT
CASSGPLNSPLHF
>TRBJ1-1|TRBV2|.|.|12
TGTGCCGGCCAAGTCCCGAACACTGAAGCTTTCTTT
CAGQVPNTEAFF
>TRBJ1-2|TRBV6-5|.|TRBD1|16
TGTGCCAGCAGTTACCTGGTCGGGACAGGGACCTATGGCTACACCTTC
CASSYLVGTGTYGYTF
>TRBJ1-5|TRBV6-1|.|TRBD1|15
TGTGCCAGCAGTGAAATTCAGGGGGCTTTGCAGCCCCAGCATTTT
CASSEIQGALQPQHF
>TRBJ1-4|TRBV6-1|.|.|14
TGTGCCAGCGGGGAGATGGGGGACGATGAAAAACTGTTTTTT
CASGEMGDDEKLFF
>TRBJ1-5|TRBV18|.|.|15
TGTGCCAGCTCACCACTCAGGATTAGCAATCAGCCCCAGCATTTT
CASSPLRISNQPQHF
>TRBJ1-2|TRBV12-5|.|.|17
TGTGCTAGTGGTTTGGTAAGGGGAGAAGGGTTAGTCTATGGCTACACCTTC
CASGLVRGEGLVYGYTF
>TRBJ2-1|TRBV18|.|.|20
TGTGCCAGCTCACCAACCACTCTTGGAGGGGGAGGCTCGCCCTACAATGAGCAGTTCTTC
CASSPTTLGGGGSPYNEQFF